This section outlines one T cell receptor beta chain sequence together with its context. The sample is drawn from a study of blood T cell repertoires in COVID-19. Study context: Spain, Italy and the United States supplied samples that represented acute and convalescent COVID-19. Nucleic acid was either cDNA or gDNA, and it came from T cells, B-cell-depleted T cells, or PBMCs.

The V and J ends lost 3 bases and 4 bases respectively, with 10 bases between them. The CDR3 spans 14 residues. The germline gives CDR1 KGHDR, CDR2 SFDVKD. Original handling: Amplified reference gene primers provided the basis for estimating nucleated cell counts. Sequencing used immunoSEQ multiplex PCR; TCRdb keeps in-frame clones, though not all of them. Clone size and V and J calls were adopted from that table, with D and trimming inferred from the DNA. Among about 190,000 clones listed, 65% to 80% were seen once. The rearrangement links TRBV24-1 to TRBJ2-3, with D possibly matching TRBD2 (5 bases). The material sequenced was peripheral blood. The receptor was isolated from a woman between 50 and 59 years old with acute or convalescent COVID-19. CDR3 coding DNA: TGTGCCACCAGTGATCCCGACGGGGCAGATACGCAGTATTTT. It translates to CATSDPDGADTQYF.